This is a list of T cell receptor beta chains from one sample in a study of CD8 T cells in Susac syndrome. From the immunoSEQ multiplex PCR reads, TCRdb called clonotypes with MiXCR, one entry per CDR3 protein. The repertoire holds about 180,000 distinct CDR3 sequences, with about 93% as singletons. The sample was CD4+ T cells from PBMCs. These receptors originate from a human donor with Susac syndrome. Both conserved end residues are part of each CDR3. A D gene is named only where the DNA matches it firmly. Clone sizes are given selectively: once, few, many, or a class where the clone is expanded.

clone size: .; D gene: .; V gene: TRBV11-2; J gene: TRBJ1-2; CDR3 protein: CASSLQLQGYGYTF; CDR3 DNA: TGTGCCAGCAGCTTACAGCTTCAAGGCTATGGCTACACCTTC
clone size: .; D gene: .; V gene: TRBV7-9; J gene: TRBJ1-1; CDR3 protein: CASSGRRGRLERENTEAFF; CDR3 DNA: TGTGCCAGCAGCGGCAGGCGGGGGCGTCTAGAAAGAGAGAACACTGAAGCTTTCTTT
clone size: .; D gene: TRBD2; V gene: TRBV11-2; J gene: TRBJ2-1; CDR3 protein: CASSSQGTSGRTGNEQFF; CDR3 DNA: TGTGCCAGCAGCTCGCAGGGGACTAGCGGGAGAACGGGTAATGAGCAGTTCTTC
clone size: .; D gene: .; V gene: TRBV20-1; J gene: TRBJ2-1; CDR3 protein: CSARVQGFSSYNEQFF; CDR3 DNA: TGCAGTGCTAGAGTACAGGGTTTTAGCTCCTACAATGAGCAGTTCTTC
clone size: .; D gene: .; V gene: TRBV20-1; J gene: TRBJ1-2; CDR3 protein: CSASATVDYTF; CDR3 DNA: TGCAGTGCTAGTGCCACCGTCGACTACACCTTC
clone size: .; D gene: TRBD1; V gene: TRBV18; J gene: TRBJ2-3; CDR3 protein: CASSRGQATTDTQYF; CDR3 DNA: TGTGCCAGCTCACGGGGACAGGCGACCACAGATACGCAGTATTTT
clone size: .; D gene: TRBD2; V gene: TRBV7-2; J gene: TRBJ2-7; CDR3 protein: CASSRGGRLYEQYF; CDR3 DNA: TGTGCCAGCAGCCGTGGCGGGAGGCTCTACGAGCAGTACTTC
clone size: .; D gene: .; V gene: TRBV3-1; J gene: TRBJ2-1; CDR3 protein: CASSQDLGGVYNEQFF; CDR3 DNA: TGTGCCAGCAGCCAAGATCTAGGTGGGGTTTACAATGAGCAGTTCTTC
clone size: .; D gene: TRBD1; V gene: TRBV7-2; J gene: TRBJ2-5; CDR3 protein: CASSLAPGQGTTQYF; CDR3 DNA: TGTGCCAGCAGCTTAGCCCCGGGACAGGGGACGACCCAGTACTTC
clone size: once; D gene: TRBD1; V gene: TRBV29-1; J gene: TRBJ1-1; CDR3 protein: CSVHDRAGTEAFF; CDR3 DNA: TGCAGCGTTCACGACAGGGCGGGCACTGAAGCTTTCTTT
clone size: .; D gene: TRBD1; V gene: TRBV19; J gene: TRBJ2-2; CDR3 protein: CASSMGQANTGELFF; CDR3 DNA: TGTGCCAGTAGTATGGGACAGGCAAACACCGGGGAGCTGTTTTTT
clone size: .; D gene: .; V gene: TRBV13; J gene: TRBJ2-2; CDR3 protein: CASSLGPQGAQGELFF; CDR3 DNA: TGTGCCAGCAGCTTAGGCCCCCAGGGCGCACAAGGGGAGCTGTTTTTT
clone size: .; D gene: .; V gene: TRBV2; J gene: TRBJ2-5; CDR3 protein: CASSGNSRETQYF; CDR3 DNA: TGTGCCAGCAGTGGGAACTCGAGGGAGACCCAGTACTTC
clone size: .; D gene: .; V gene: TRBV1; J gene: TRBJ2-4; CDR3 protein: CTSSQEGPPANIQYF; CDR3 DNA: TGCACCAGCAGCCAAGAGGGCCCGCCCGCAAACATTCAGTACTTC
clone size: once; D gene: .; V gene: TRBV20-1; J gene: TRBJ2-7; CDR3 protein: CSARIPGGYEQYF; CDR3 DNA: TGCAGTGCTAGGATTCCCGGGGGCTACGAGCAGTACTTC
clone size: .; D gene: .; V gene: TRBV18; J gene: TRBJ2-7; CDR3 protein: CASSPPSGAYEQYF; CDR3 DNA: TGTGCCAGCTCACCCCCGTCGGGGGCCTACGAGCAGTACTTC
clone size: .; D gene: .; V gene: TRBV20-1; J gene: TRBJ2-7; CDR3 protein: CSARVSGYEQYF; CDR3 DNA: TGCAGTGCTAGGGTGAGTGGCTACGAGCAGTACTTC
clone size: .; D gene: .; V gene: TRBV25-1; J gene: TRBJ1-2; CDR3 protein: CASSAQARGYGYTF; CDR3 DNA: TGTGCCAGCAGTGCCCAGGCTCGGGGTTATGGCTACACCTTC
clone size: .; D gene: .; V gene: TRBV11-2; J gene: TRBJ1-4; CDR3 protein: CASSPRTAWEKLFF; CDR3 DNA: TGTGCCAGCAGCCCGCGGACAGCCTGGGAAAAACTGTTTTTT
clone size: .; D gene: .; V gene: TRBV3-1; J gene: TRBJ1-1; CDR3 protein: CASSQKSRSTEAFF; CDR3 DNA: TGTGCCAGCAGCCAAAAGTCCCGGAGCACTGAAGCTTTCTTT
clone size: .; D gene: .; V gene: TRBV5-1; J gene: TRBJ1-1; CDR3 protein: CASSAEGAEAFF; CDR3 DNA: TGCGCCAGCAGCGCCGAGGGAGCTGAAGCTTTCTTT
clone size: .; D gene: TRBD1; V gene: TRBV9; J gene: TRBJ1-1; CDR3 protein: CASSVEGARAEAFF; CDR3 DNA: TGTGCCAGCAGCGTAGAGGGGGCTAGGGCTGAAGCTTTCTTT
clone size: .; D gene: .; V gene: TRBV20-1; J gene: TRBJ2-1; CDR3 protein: CSALLARTYNEQFF; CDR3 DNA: TGCAGTGCGCTGCTAGCGAGGACCTACAATGAGCAGTTCTTC
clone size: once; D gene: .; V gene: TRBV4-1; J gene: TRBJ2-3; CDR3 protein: CASSQMDGRDTQYF; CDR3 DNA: TGCGCCAGCAGCCAAATGGACGGCCGGGATACGCAGTATTTT
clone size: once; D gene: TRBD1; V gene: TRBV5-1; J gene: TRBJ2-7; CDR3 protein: CASSLDGTGAYEQYF; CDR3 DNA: TGCGCCAGCAGCTTGGATGGGACAGGGGCCTACGAGCAGTACTTC
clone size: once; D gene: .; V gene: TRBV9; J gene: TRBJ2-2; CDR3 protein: CASSDRFSGELFF; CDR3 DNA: TGTGCCAGCAGCGACAGATTTTCCGGGGAGCTGTTTTTT
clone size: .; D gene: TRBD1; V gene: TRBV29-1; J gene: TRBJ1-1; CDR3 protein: CSVFDRDGAFF; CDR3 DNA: TGCAGCGTTTTTGACAGGGATGGAGCTTTCTTT
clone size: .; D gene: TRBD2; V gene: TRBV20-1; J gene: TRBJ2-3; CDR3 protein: CSARSGLAGGRDSTDTQYF; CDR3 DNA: TGCAGTGCTAGGTCGGGACTAGCGGGAGGGAGGGATAGCACAGATACGCAGTATTTT
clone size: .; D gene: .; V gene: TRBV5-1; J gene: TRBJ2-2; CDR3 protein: CASSLGASNTGELFF; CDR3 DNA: TGCGCCAGCAGCTTGGGCGCGTCGAACACCGGGGAGCTGTTTTTT
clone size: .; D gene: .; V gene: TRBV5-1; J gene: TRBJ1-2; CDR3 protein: CASSFRRDGYTF; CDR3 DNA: TGCGCCAGCAGCTTCAGGAGGGATGGCTACACCTTC
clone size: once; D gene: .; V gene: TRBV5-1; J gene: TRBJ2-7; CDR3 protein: CASSLEPTSSYEQYF; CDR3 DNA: TGCGCCAGCAGCTTAGAACCAACTAGCTCCTACGAGCAGTACTTC
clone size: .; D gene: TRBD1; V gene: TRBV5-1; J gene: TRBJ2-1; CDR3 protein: CASSLDRVEGNEQFF; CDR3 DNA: TGCGCCAGCAGCCTGGACAGGGTGGAAGGGAATGAGCAGTTCTTC
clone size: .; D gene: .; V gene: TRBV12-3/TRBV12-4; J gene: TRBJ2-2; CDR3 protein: CASTGSANTGELFF; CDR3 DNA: TGTGCCAGCACTGGCAGCGCGAACACCGGGGAGCTGTTTTTT
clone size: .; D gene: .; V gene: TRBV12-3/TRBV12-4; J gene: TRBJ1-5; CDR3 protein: CASSGGTHQPQHF; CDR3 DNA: TGTGCCAGCAGTGGGGGGACCCATCAGCCCCAGCATTTT
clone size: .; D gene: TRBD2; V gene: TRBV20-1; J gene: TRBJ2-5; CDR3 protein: CSAGEGLPETQYF; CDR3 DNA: TGCAGTGCTGGGGAGGGCCTCCCGGAGACCCAGTACTTC
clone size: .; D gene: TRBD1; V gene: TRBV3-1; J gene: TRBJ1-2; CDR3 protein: CASSRGTGSASNYGYTF; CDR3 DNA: TGTGCCAGCAGCCGAGGGACAGGGAGTGCATCCAACTATGGCTACACCTTC
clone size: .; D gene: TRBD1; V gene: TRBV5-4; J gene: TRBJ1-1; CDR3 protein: CASSQGGGMNTEAFF; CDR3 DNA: TGTGCCAGCAGCCAGGGGGGGGGCATGAACACTGAAGCTTTCTTT
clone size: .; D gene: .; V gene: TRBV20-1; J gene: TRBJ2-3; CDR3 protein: CSATTDTQYF; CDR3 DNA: TGCAGTGCTACCACAGATACGCAGTATTTT
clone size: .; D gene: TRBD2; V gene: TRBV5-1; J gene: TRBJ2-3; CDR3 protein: CASSARLAGQRHTQYF; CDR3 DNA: TGCGCCAGCAGCGCCCGACTAGCGGGGCAAAGACATACGCAGTATTTT
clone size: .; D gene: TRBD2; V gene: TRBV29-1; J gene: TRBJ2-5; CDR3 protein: CSVGSWGGETQYF; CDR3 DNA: TGCAGCGTTGGAAGTTGGGGGGGAGAGACCCAGTACTTC
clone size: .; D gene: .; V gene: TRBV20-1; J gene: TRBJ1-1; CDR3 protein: CSARDQANTEAFF; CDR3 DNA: TGCAGTGCTAGAGATCAGGCGAACACTGAAGCTTTCTTT
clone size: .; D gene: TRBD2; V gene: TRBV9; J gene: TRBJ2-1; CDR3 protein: CASSVSVVAGEGEQFF; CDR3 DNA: TGTGCCAGCAGCGTATCGGTAGTAGCGGGAGAGGGTGAGCAGTTCTTC
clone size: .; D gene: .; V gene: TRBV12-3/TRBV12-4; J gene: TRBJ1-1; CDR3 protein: CASSLDQNTEAFF; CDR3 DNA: TGTGCCAGCAGTCTAGACCAGAACACTGAAGCTTTCTTT
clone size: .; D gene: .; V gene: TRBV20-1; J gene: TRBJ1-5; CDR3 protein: CSASRDPNQPQHF; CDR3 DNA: TGCAGTGCTAGTCGGGACCCCAATCAGCCCCAGCATTTT
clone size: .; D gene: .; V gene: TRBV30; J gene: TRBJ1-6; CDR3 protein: CAWSPGWPVLNSPLHF; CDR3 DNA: TGTGCCTGGAGTCCAGGATGGCCAGTGCTGAATTCACCCCTCCACTTT
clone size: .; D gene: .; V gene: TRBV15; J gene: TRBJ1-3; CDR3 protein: CATSIRISGNTIYF; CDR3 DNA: TGTGCCACCAGCATTCGTATCTCTGGAAACACCATATATTTT
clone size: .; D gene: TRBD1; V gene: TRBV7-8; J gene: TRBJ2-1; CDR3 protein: CASSTRQGAYNEQFF; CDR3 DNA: TGTGCCAGCAGCACAAGACAGGGGGCTTACAATGAGCAGTTCTTC
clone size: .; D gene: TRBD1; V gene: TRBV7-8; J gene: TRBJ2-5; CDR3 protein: CASSLGQKETQYF; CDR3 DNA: TGTGCCAGCAGCTTGGGACAGAAAGAGACCCAGTACTTC
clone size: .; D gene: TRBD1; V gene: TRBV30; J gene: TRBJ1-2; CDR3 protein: CAQNLQGAVGYTF; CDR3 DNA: TGTGCCCAGAATTTACAGGGGGCGGTTGGCTACACCTTC
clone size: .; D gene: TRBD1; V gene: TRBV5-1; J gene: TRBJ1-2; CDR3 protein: CASSLEGQGARGYTF; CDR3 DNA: TGCGCCAGCAGCTTGGAGGGACAGGGGGCGCGAGGCTACACCTTC
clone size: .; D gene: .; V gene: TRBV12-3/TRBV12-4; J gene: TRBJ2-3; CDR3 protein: CASRPRGGVGTDTQYF; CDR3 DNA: TGTGCCAGCAGACCCAGGGGAGGGGTTGGCACAGATACGCAGTATTTT
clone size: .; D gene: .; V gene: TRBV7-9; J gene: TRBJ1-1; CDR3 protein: CASSLLARNTEAFF; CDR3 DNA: TGTGCCAGCAGCTTGCTTGCCCGGAACACTGAAGCTTTCTTT
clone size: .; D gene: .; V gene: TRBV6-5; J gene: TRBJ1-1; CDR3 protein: CASCSEGRMNTEAFF; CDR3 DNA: TGTGCCAGCTGCTCTGAGGGACGGATGAACACTGAAGCTTTCTTT
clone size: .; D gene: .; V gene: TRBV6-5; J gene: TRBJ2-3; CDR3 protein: CASKRASTDTQYF; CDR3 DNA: TGTGCCAGCAAGAGGGCCAGCACAGATACGCAGTATTTT
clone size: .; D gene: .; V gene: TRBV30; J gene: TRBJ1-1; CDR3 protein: CAWRRPGNTEAFF; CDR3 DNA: TGTGCCTGGAGACGGCCTGGGAACACTGAAGCTTTCTTT